This T cell receptor beta chain derives from a study of T cell repertoires in cytomegalovirus infection. One entry per CDR3 protein results from TCRdb running MiXCR on the reads. The table includes almost 550,000 distinct CDR3 sequences, 15% to 20% detected once. The ends were cut back, 3 bases at V and 6 bases at J, with 19 bases in the middle. Germline CDR1 and CDR2: SGHNT and YYREEE (reference sequence). This CDR3 comprises 15 residues. V and J are TRBV5-4 and TRBJ2-7, with TRBD2 as a possible D gene (5 bases). Sequenced input: CD8+ T cells from PBMCs. This clonotype originated in a human donor in good health (CMV status not recorded). Some clones in this sample may be carry-over from other donors' samples. The CDR3 reads CASSSPDLGIPEQYF. CDR3 nucleotides: TGTGCCAGCAGCTCCCCGGACTTGGGGATTCCCGAGCAGTACTTC.